The source of this TCR beta chain is a study of T cell responses to AZD1222 COVID-19 vaccine. Recipients boosted at about 4 weeks or about 12 weeks are pooled. V gave up 2 bases and J gave up 7 bases; unmatched junction bases: 7. Per the germline V gene, CDR1 is MNHEY and CDR2 is SMNVEV (reference sequence). This CDR3 is built from 15 residues. Study-level results: Close to half of all spike-specific TCRs reportedly target regions of the variants that are unmutated. CD4 TCRs linked to vaccination spanned spike, dominating at 160-218 and 743-854.

Comment on this clone: The antigen is not known.

The repertoire was sequenced with immunoSEQ multiplex PCR; TCRdb's copy has only in-frame clones and lacks some. The sample consists of 100,000 to 120,000 clones, about 94% of them appearing once. Sample: peripheral blood, taken 28 days after the second AZD1222 dose. The chain employs TRBV27 and TRBJ1-2; the match to TRBD1 covers 10 bases. This TCR was recovered from an adult who received the AZD1222 COVID-19 vaccine. CDR3 in DNA: TGTGCCAGCAGTTTAAGTGGGACAGGGGCTCCTGGCTACACCTTC. Translating gives CASSLSGTGAPGYTF.